Given below is one TCR beta chain in context. These data come from a study of shared clonotypes between healthy human individuals. The authors divided CD4+ cells into CD45RA+ naive and CD45RA-negative memory subsets. Roughly 33,000 T cell genomes, or about 200 ng DNA, went into the sorted-subset replicate PCRs. TCRdb keeps only in-frame clones here, not all; method: immunoSEQ multiplex PCR. The data show 500,000 or so clones, about 96% seen once. This CDR3 has 14 residues. Trimming pared 4 bases from V and 3 bases from J, leaving 14 bases between. Germline CDR1 reads SGDLS; CDR2 reads YYNGEE. Sequenced: naive CD4+ T cells sorted from blood. The sample's subset: CD45RA+ positively selected. The TCR sequence derives from a woman in her 30s in good health. The J gene is TRBJ2-7, the V gene TRBV9, with D possibly TRBD2 on 5 matching bases. Here the CDR3 reads CASSPVTGFYEQYF. The CDR3 coding sequence is TGTGCCAGCAGCCCCGTCACGGGATTCTACGAGCAGTACTTC. Drawing the rest from reference TRBV9 and TRBJ2-7, the complete variable domain is DSGVTQTPKHLITATGQRVTLRCSPRSGDLSVYWYQQSLDQGLQFLIQYYNGEERAKGNILERFSAQQFPDLHSELNLSSLELGDSALYFCASSPVTGFYEQYFGPGTRLTVT.